A selection of T cell receptor beta chains follows, all from one sample in a study of metastatic and nonmetastatic thyroid tumors. TCRdb reprocessed the PCR reads using MiXCR. The sample lists 4,000 to 6,500 clones; around 23% were seen once. Specimen: adjacent normal tissue. The receptor set was obtained from a female donor with papillary thyroid cancer or a benign thyroid nodule (not recorded which). Some clones in this sample may be carry-over from other donors' samples. CDR3s leave out the opening cysteine and the closing phenylalanine or tryptophan.

V gene: TRBV27; J gene: TRBJ1-6; CDR3 protein: ASSFGGSPLH
V gene: TRBV5-6; J gene: TRBJ1-2; CDR3 protein: ASSLPGAATNGYT
V gene: TRBV27; J gene: TRBJ1-2; CDR3 protein: ASSFTVHSYGYT
V gene: TRBV7-3; J gene: TRBJ2-2; CDR3 protein: ASSLGAGATATGELF
V gene: TRBV20-1; J gene: TRBJ2-3; CDR3 protein: SASRGGFLTDTQY
V gene: TRBV6-1; J gene: TRBJ2-1; CDR3 protein: ASRERGGSYNEQF
V gene: TRBV4-2; J gene: TRBJ2-7; CDR3 protein: ASSQDWDGAREQY
V gene: TRBV28; J gene: TRBJ1-5; CDR3 protein: ASRPQGASQQPQH
V gene: TRBV19; J gene: TRBJ1-2; CDR3 protein: ASRTTGGADGYT
V gene: TRBV5-1; J gene: TRBJ1-1; CDR3 protein: ASSTTGGSGTEAF
V gene: TRBV20-1; J gene: TRBJ1-1; CDR3 protein: SAKKGRLRTEAF
V gene: TRBV3-1; J gene: TRBJ1-2; CDR3 protein: ASSQTGQNYGYT
V gene: TRBV2; J gene: TRBJ2-5; CDR3 protein: ASSKPTGGGETQY
V gene: TRBV24-1; J gene: TRBJ2-5; CDR3 protein: ATSEWGSQY
V gene: TRBV20-1; J gene: TRBJ1-5; CDR3 protein: SARQYSNQPQH
V gene: TRBV29-1; J gene: TRBJ2-7; CDR3 protein: SPRMEGCHEQY
V gene: TRBV20-1; J gene: TRBJ2-3; CDR3 protein: SVVRQGGTDTQY
V gene: TRBV28; J gene: TRBJ1-5; CDR3 protein: ASSFPGHSNQPQH
V gene: TRBV27; J gene: TRBJ1-1; CDR3 protein: ASSPEGNTEAF
V gene: TRBV6-1; J gene: TRBJ2-2; CDR3 protein: ASSDNLRAGELF
V gene: TRBV18; J gene: TRBJ2-1; CDR3 protein: ASSPPQGRKGNEQF
V gene: TRBV11-2; J gene: TRBJ2-7; CDR3 protein: ASSLLAGGTYEQY
V gene: TRBV7-8; J gene: TRBJ2-3; CDR3 protein: ASSWRGGGDGGSTDTQY
V gene: TRBV20-1; J gene: TRBJ2-5; CDR3 protein: SALGQGAKTQY
V gene: TRBV4-1; J gene: TRBJ2-7; CDR3 protein: ASSQERGPSYEQY
V gene: TRBV6-2/TRBV6-3; J gene: TRBJ1-6; CDR3 protein: ASRDRGRRGSGISPLH
V gene: TRBV9; J gene: TRBJ2-7; CDR3 protein: ASSVAGGRYSYEQY
V gene: TRBV6-1; J gene: TRBJ1-4; CDR3 protein: ASRQGVEEKLF
V gene: TRBV2; J gene: TRBJ2-1; CDR3 protein: ASSWTSSYNEQF
V gene: TRBV27; J gene: TRBJ1-1; CDR3 protein: ASRPRGISNTEAF
V gene: TRBV6-6; J gene: TRBJ1-1; CDR3 protein: ASSIRRTNRVEGTEAF
V gene: TRBV4-3; J gene: TRBJ2-1; CDR3 protein: ASSQIRTGEQF
V gene: TRBV5-1; J gene: TRBJ2-1; CDR3 protein: ASSWGRLAGGYSYNEQF
V gene: TRBV19; J gene: TRBJ1-2; CDR3 protein: ASRPQTEGNT
V gene: TRBV24-1; J gene: TRBJ2-5; CDR3 protein: ATSAPFGTIETQY
V gene: TRBV6-4; J gene: TRBJ2-1; CDR3 protein: ASSATPGLAGVSSYNEQF
V gene: TRBV19; J gene: TRBJ1-1; CDR3 protein: ASSIREGRTEAF
V gene: TRBV5-4; J gene: TRBJ2-7; CDR3 protein: ASSLINSRHEQY
V gene: TRBV6-2/TRBV6-3; J gene: TRBJ2-7; CDR3 protein: AGVGQGEQY
V gene: TRBV30; J gene: TRBJ1-2; CDR3 protein: AWTTGTGMYGYT
V gene: TRBV11-2; J gene: TRBJ1-5; CDR3 protein: ASSFGQGNQPQH
V gene: TRBV5-5; J gene: TRBJ1-5; CDR3 protein: ASSSRGGTGNQPQH
V gene: TRBV6-1; J gene: TRBJ2-3; CDR3 protein: ASSDTDTQY